The rows below give T cell receptor beta chains drawn from one sample of a study of blood T cells in healthy people across ages. TCRdb called the 5' RACE reads again in MiXCR, with one record for every CDR3 protein. The table shows 550,000 to 800,000 distinct CDR3 sequences, with 32% occurring only once. Sequencing used blood. The receptors stem from a woman older than 75 in good health. Each CDR3 is given with its conserved first and last residue. The D gene is left open where the match is weak. Not all rows give a size; the values are once, few, many and, for expanded clones, a class.

j_gene	abundance	d_gene	v_gene	CDR3aa	CDR3nt
TRBJ2-5	many	NA	TRBV2	CASSLSTGAQETQYF	TGTGCCAGCAGTCTCTCGACAGGAGCACAAGAGACCCAGTACTTC
TRBJ2-1	NA	NA	TRBV7-2	CASSLGYGSYDEQFF	TGTGCCAGCAGCTTAGGATATGGCTCATACGATGAGCAGTTCTTC
TRBJ1-4	few	NA	TRBV5-1	CASSLSPGGRGEKLFF	TGCGCCAGCAGCTTGAGTCCGGGGGGCAGGGGTGAAAAACTGTTTTTT
TRBJ2-1	NA	TRBD2	TRBV7-2	CASSLGLLAGAYSYNEQFF	TGTGCCAGCAGCTTAGGTTTACTAGCGGGGGCTTACTCCTACAATGAGCAGTTCTTC
TRBJ1-1	NA	NA	TRBV20-1	CSAPPGGNTEAFF	TGCAGTGCCCCACCTGGAGGGAACACTGAAGCTTTCTTT
TRBJ1-2	few	NA	TRBV6-1	CASREGISNYGYTF	TGTGCCAGCAGGGAAGGAATCAGTAACTATGGCTACACCTTC
TRBJ1-2	few	TRBD1	TRBV6-5	CASSYSRTGTDGYTF	TGTGCCAGCAGTTACTCTCGGACAGGGACGGATGGCTACACCTTC
TRBJ2-7	many	NA	TRBV7-2	CASSTRPGPDVGQYF	TGTGCCAGCAGCACCCGTCCGGGGCCCGATGTAGGGCAGTACTTC
TRBJ1-1	NA	NA	TRBV24-1	CATRDPNRNTEAFF	TGTGCCACCAGGGACCCAAACAGGAACACTGAAGCTTTCTTT
TRBJ2-3	NA	NA	TRBV6-5	CASSPSSDTDTQYF	TGTGCCAGCAGTCCTAGCTCCGACACAGATACGCAGTATTTT
TRBJ2-7	many	NA	TRBV5-1	CASSQGPNYEQYF	TGCGCCAGCAGCCAGGGGCCTAATTACGAGCAGTACTTC
TRBJ2-2	few	NA	TRBV7-9	CASSLKTGNTGELFF	TGTGCCAGCAGCTTAAAGACAGGGAACACCGGGGAGCTGTTTTTT
TRBJ2-3	many	TRBD2	TRBV7-2	CASSFTSGGFDTQYF	TGTGCCAGCAGCTTTACTAGCGGGGGATTTGATACGCAGTATTTT
TRBJ1-6	few	NA	TRBV7-9	CASSTNAQNSPLHF	TGTGCCAGCAGCACGAATGCCCAAAATTCACCCCTCCACTTT
TRBJ2-4	many	NA	TRBV20-1	CSALDPGGGPKNIQYF	TGCAGTGCTCTCGACCCTGGGGGGGGCCCCAAAAACATTCAGTACTTC